A selection of T cell receptor beta chains follows, all from one sample in a study of shared clonotypes between healthy human individuals. TCRdb keeps only in-frame clones here, not all; method: immunoSEQ multiplex PCR. The data contain roughly 2 million clones, roughly 94% of them singletons. Sequenced sample: naive CD4+ T cells sorted from blood. The receptors stem from a man aged 18 to 35 in good health. Both conserved end residues are part of each CDR3. A D gene is named only where the DNA matches it firmly. Not every row has a clone size; where given, it reads once, few, many or a size class.

D	size	V	J	length	DNA	CDR3
TRBD1	once	TRBV5-1	TRBJ2-1	15	TGCGCCAGCAGCCCTCTCGGACAGGGTAACAATGAGCAGTTCTTC	CASSPLGQGNNEQFF
-	-	TRBV5-1	TRBJ2-6	16	TGCGCCAGCAGCCTCAACGGGGGCTCTGGGGCCAACGTCCTGACTTTC	CASSLNGGSGANVLTF
TRBD1	-	TRBV5-1	TRBJ1-5	14	TGCGCCAGCAGCTTGGGACAGGGGGGTCAGCCCCAGCATTTT	CASSLGQGGQPQHF
-	-	TRBV5-1	TRBJ1-6	15	TGCGCCAGCAGCGTCCGGGTCGCAGGGGATTCACCCCTCCACTTT	CASSVRVAGDSPLHF
TRBD1	-	TRBV28	TRBJ1-1	16	TGTGCCAGCACCCATAGGGGGACAGCGGCATACACTGAAGCTTTCTTT	CASTHRGTAAYTEAFF
-	-	TRBV7-9	TRBJ2-1	12	TGTGCCAGCAGCTTAGATGGGAATGAGCAGTTCTTC	CASSLDGNEQFF
-	once	TRBV7-9	TRBJ1-4	15	TGTGCCAGCAGCAAAACAGGAGATACTAATGAAAAACTGTTTTTT	CASSKTGDTNEKLFF
-	-	TRBV11-2	TRBJ2-5	15	TGTGCCAGCAGCTTAGTCGGGGGCGTACAAGAGACCCAGTACTTC	CASSLVGGVQETQYF
TRBD1	-	TRBV12-5	TRBJ2-1	16	TGTGCTAGTGAGAATCCGGACAGGGCTGCCTACAATGAGCAGTTCTTC	CASENPDRAAYNEQFF
TRBD2	-	TRBV10-3	TRBJ2-3	15	TGTGCCATCAATTCAGCGGGAGCAGATGGGGATACGCAGTATTTT	CAINSAGADGDTQYF
TRBD2	-	TRBV9	TRBJ2-1	17	TGTGCCAGCAGCGTAGGGGGTAGCGGGAGGTCCTACAATGAGCAGTTCTTC	CASSVGGSGRSYNEQFF
-	-	TRBV5-1	TRBJ1-1	14	TGCGCCAGCAGCTTGGACACCTTGGACACTGAAGCTTTCTTT	CASSLDTLDTEAFF
-	-	TRBV12-2	TRBJ1-6	16	TGTGCAAGTCGCTTAGCGCGACGGCAGAATAATTCACCCCTCCACTTT	CASRLARRQNNSPLHF
-	-	TRBV6-1	TRBJ2-1	13	TGTGCCAGCACGGGGGCGGTTCACAATGAGCAGTTCTTC	CASTGAVHNEQFF
-	few	TRBV5-1	TRBJ2-5	14	TGCGCCAGCAGCTTGGTTAGGGGGGAAGAGACCCAGTACTTC	CASSLVRGEETQYF
TRBD2	-	TRBV14	TRBJ2-1	17	TGTGCCAGCAGCCAAGAACTCGGTAGCGGGTGGGGGAATGAGCAGTTCTTC	CASSQELGSGWGNEQFF
-	-	TRBV5-1	TRBJ1-2	11	TGCGCCAGCAGCTCGGACGGAGGCTACACCTTC	CASSSDGGYTF
TRBD2	-	TRBV10-1	TRBJ2-3	16	TGCGCCAGCAGTTGGGGCGGGGGGGCCTCTGGAGATACGCAGTATTTT	CASSWGGGASGDTQYF
-	-	TRBV28	TRBJ1-2	13	TGTGCCAGCAGCCGCCTGATCGGTGGGGGCTACACCTTC	CASSRLIGGGYTF
-	-	TRBV5-1	TRBJ2-1	15	TGCGCCAGCAGCTCCGGCAAAGCGGTGTACAATGAGCAGTTCTTC	CASSSGKAVYNEQFF
-	-	TRBV2	TRBJ1-1	15	TGTGCCAGCAGACTATACAGGGCACAGAACACTGAAGCTTTCTTT	CASRLYRAQNTEAFF
TRBD2	once	TRBV7-6	TRBJ2-7	14	TGTGCCAGCAGCTTGGGGGGGACTAGCGGGAGTATGAACTTC	CASSLGGTSGSMNF
-	-	TRBV28	TRBJ1-6	15	TGTGCCAGCGGCGAAACAGGGACCGGAGGTTCACCCCTCCACTTT	CASGETGTGGSPLHF
TRBD1	-	TRBV10-2	TRBJ1-5	13	TGCGCCACCTCAACAGGGGGCGATCAGCCCCAGCATTTT	CATSTGGDQPQHF
TRBD1	-	TRBV28	TRBJ1-4	12	TGTGCCACCGACAGGGGCGAGGAAAAACTGTTTTTT	CATDRGEEKLFF
-	-	TRBV5-1	TRBJ2-4	15	TGCGCCAGCAGCTTGGAGGCGGGAACCAAAAACATTCAGTACTTC	CASSLEAGTKNIQYF
TRBD1	-	TRBV5-1	TRBJ1-6	15	TGCGCCAGCAGCTTGGAGGGACAGAGACATTCACCCCTCCACTTT	CASSLEGQRHSPLHF
-	once	TRBV10-3	TRBJ2-1	13	TGTGCCATCAGGTCCAGGGGGAGGAATGAGCAGTTCTTC	CAIRSRGRNEQFF
TRBD2	-	TRBV30	TRBJ2-3	14	TGTGCCTGGAGTAAGCGGGAGCCAACAGATACGCAGTATTTT	CAWSKREPTDTQYF
-	-	TRBV4-1	TRBJ2-3	15	TGCGCCAGCAGCCAAGACACAGGTAGCACAGATACGCAGTATTTT	CASSQDTGSTDTQYF
-	-	TRBV5-1	TRBJ1-4	14	TGCGCCAGCAGCCGGTCAGGGTTACAGGAAAAACTGTTTTTT	CASSRSGLQEKLFF
-	-	TRBV11-2	TRBJ2-4	14	TGTGCCAGCAGCTTCATACAGGGGAGGAACATTCAGTACTTC	CASSFIQGRNIQYF
-	-	TRBV15	TRBJ1-5	15	TGTGCCACCAGCACCGAGGGGGGTCACAATCAGCCCCAGCATTTT	CATSTEGGHNQPQHF
TRBD2	-	TRBV28	TRBJ2-1	15	TGTGCCAGCAGCCAGACTAGCGGCCAATACAATGAGCAGTTCTTC	CASSQTSGQYNEQFF
-	-	TRBV12-5	TRBJ2-3	12	TGTGCTAGTGGGGACCGCACAGATACGCAGTATTTT	CASGDRTDTQYF
TRBD1	-	TRBV5-8	TRBJ2-5	15	TGTGCCAGCAGCATCCCGACAGGGGGCCAAGAGACCCAGTACTTC	CASSIPTGGQETQYF